This TCR beta chain was sequenced for a study of patients and donors after allogeneic stem cell transplantation. TCRdb reprocessed the RT-PCR reads via MiXCR and lists one record per CDR3 protein. The table has fewer than 500,000 distinct CDR3 sequences, 16% seen once. The V and J ends lost 0 bases and 4 bases, in that order; junction bases with no gene match: 4. Germline values: CDR1 MNHEY, CDR2 SVGAGI. This CDR3 region has 17 residues. There are a few counts of this clonotype. The TCR comes from a human donor who was either an allogeneic HSCT recipient or a stem cell or donor lymphocyte infusion donor (not recorded which). It is not recorded whose cells these are; they may come from a transplant donor. The sample was blood, either unsorted or a sorted T cell fraction (not recorded which). The chain recombines TRBV6-5 with TRBJ2-3; 13 bases line up with TRBD2. The CDR3 region is CASSYSGLAGRSDTQYF. CDR3 sequence (DNA): TGTGCCAGCAGTTACTCGGGACTAGCGGGGAGGTCAGATACGCAGTATTTT.